A selection of T cell receptor beta chains follows, all from one sample in a study of cytomegalovirus exposure and HLA in healthy donors. The protocol was immunoSEQ multiplex PCR, while the TCRdb copy is restricted to in-frame clones and leaves out a portion. The profile shows approximately 190,000 clones, approximately 83% of them singletons. Sequenced sample: PBMCs. These receptors all stem from a boy younger than 10 in good health and CMV-seronegative. Both conserved end residues are part of each CDR3. Each record gives: J gene, clone size, V gene, D gene, CDR3 DNA, CDR3 protein. The D gene is left open where the match is weak. Not every row has a clone size; where given, it reads once, few, many or a size class.

j_gene: TRBJ1-5
abundance: -
v_gene: TRBV2
d_gene: TRBD1
CDR3nt: TGTGCCAGCAGTTTACAGGGGGCGAATCAGCCCCAGCATTTT
CDR3aa: CASSLQGANQPQHF

j_gene: TRBJ1-1
abundance: -
v_gene: TRBV5-6
d_gene: TRBD1
CDR3nt: TGTGCCAGCAGCTTGGGGGGACAGGGGGCGTCTGAAGCTTTCTTT
CDR3aa: CASSLGGQGASEAFF

j_gene: TRBJ1-1
abundance: -
v_gene: TRBV6-5
d_gene: -
CDR3nt: TGTGCCATCCAACGACAGCTCGACACTGAAGCTTTCTTT
CDR3aa: CAIQRQLDTEAFF

j_gene: TRBJ2-3
abundance: -
v_gene: TRBV5-4
d_gene: TRBD2
CDR3nt: TGTGCCAGCAGCCGGGCTAGCGGGACAGATACGCAGTATTTT
CDR3aa: CASSRASGTDTQYF

j_gene: TRBJ2-1
abundance: -
v_gene: TRBV7-3
d_gene: TRBD1
CDR3nt: TGTGCCAGCAGCTTAGGACAGGGCCCGGGCAATGAGCAGTTCTTC
CDR3aa: CASSLGQGPGNEQFF

j_gene: TRBJ2-2
abundance: -
v_gene: TRBV5-1
d_gene: -
CDR3nt: TGCGCCAGCAGCTTGGCCGCGGGGCAGACCGGGGAGCTGTTTTTT
CDR3aa: CASSLAAGQTGELFF

j_gene: TRBJ1-2
abundance: -
v_gene: TRBV19
d_gene: -
CDR3nt: TGTGCCAGTAGTAGGGGCCTCTCTAACTATGGCTACACCTTC
CDR3aa: CASSRGLSNYGYTF

j_gene: TRBJ2-7
abundance: -
v_gene: TRBV11-2
d_gene: TRBD1
CDR3nt: TGTGCCAGCAGCTCTACCACGGGACAGGGGGTAACCTACGAGCAGTACTTC
CDR3aa: CASSSTTGQGVTYEQYF

j_gene: TRBJ2-2
abundance: -
v_gene: TRBV6-6
d_gene: -
CDR3nt: TGTGCCAGCAGTCTAACTAGGCCCGGGGAGCTGTTTTTT
CDR3aa: CASSLTRPGELFF

j_gene: TRBJ2-2
abundance: -
v_gene: TRBV19
d_gene: TRBD2
CDR3nt: TGTGCCAGTAGAACGGGGGGGAGCACCGGGGAGCTGTTTTTT
CDR3aa: CASRTGGSTGELFF

j_gene: TRBJ2-5
abundance: -
v_gene: TRBV30
d_gene: TRBD1
CDR3nt: TGTGCCTGGAGCCAGGGGGCTGAGACCCAGTACTTC
CDR3aa: CAWSQGAETQYF

j_gene: TRBJ1-5
abundance: -
v_gene: TRBV6-5
d_gene: -
CDR3nt: TGTGCCAGTCAGAGCAATCAGCCCCAGCATTTT
CDR3aa: CASQSNQPQHF

j_gene: TRBJ2-2
abundance: -
v_gene: TRBV4-2
d_gene: TRBD2
CDR3nt: TGTGCCAGCAGCCAATCTAGCGGGTTCGGGGAGCTGTTTTTT
CDR3aa: CASSQSSGFGELFF

j_gene: TRBJ2-7
abundance: -
v_gene: TRBV27
d_gene: TRBD1
CDR3nt: TGTGCCAGCAGCCCGCTCCCCGGGACAGGGCTTCACGAGCAGTACTTC
CDR3aa: CASSPLPGTGLHEQYF

j_gene: TRBJ2-2
abundance: once
v_gene: TRBV6-1
d_gene: -
CDR3nt: TGTGCCAGCAGTGTATTAGGGGCGAACACCGGGGAGCTGTTTTTT
CDR3aa: CASSVLGANTGELFF

j_gene: TRBJ2-1
abundance: few
v_gene: TRBV7-8
d_gene: TRBD1
CDR3nt: TGTGCCAGCAGCTTAGGGGCAGGGGGTAATAATGAGCAGTTCTTC
CDR3aa: CASSLGAGGNNEQFF

j_gene: TRBJ2-5
abundance: -
v_gene: TRBV6-5
d_gene: -
CDR3nt: TGTGCCAGCAGTTACTCTCCAGATATAGAGACCCAGTACTTC
CDR3aa: CASSYSPDIETQYF

j_gene: TRBJ2-7
abundance: -
v_gene: TRBV10-3
d_gene: -
CDR3nt: TGTGCCATCAGTGGGTTATCCTACGAGCAGTACTTC
CDR3aa: CAISGLSYEQYF

j_gene: TRBJ1-2
abundance: -
v_gene: TRBV29-1
d_gene: -
CDR3nt: TGCAGCGTAGACAGGAGCTATGGCTACACCTTC
CDR3aa: CSVDRSYGYTF

j_gene: TRBJ1-3
abundance: -
v_gene: TRBV25-1
d_gene: TRBD1
CDR3nt: TGTGCCAGCAGCATAGCAGGGGGTGGAAACACCATATATTTT
CDR3aa: CASSIAGGGNTIYF

j_gene: TRBJ2-7
abundance: few
v_gene: TRBV7-2
d_gene: -
CDR3nt: TGTGCCAGCAGCTCCCCCGGCGGTTCCTACGAGCAGTACTTC
CDR3aa: CASSSPGGSYEQYF

j_gene: TRBJ2-5
abundance: -
v_gene: TRBV4-1
d_gene: -
CDR3nt: TGCGCCAGCAGCCAAGTAAGAATGACAGGAAAAGAGACCCAGTACTTC
CDR3aa: CASSQVRMTGKETQYF

j_gene: TRBJ2-7
abundance: -
v_gene: TRBV5-1
d_gene: -
CDR3nt: TGCGCCAGCAGTACTATAGTGGGGGGACTCCCCTACGAGCAGTACTTC
CDR3aa: CASSTIVGGLPYEQYF

j_gene: TRBJ1-3
abundance: few
v_gene: TRBV5-8
d_gene: -
CDR3nt: TGTGCCAGCAGCTCCGAGCCGGTCTCTGGAAACACCATATATTTT
CDR3aa: CASSSEPVSGNTIYF